A single sample gave rise to the 32 T cell receptor beta chains below, sequenced in a study of T cells in Graves' hyperthyroidism and ophthalmopathy. Amplification of TCR beta CDR3 regions was performed using RNA transcripts as template. When the TCR CDR3 underwent first-round RT-PCR, the HTBI primer set was used. TCRdb analysed the multiplex PCR reads with MiXCR anew, one entry per CDR3 protein. The sample shows hundreds of thousands of distinct CDR3 sequences, roughly 17% of them seen only once. Sample: blood. The origin of the receptors is a young woman with Graves' ophthalmopathy.

This clonotype was detected many times. This chain connects TRBV28 to TRBJ2-1; possible D gene TRBD1, 6 bases. This CDR3 has 17 amino acids. The V gene lost 5 bases and the J gene lost 5 bases, with 22 bases spanning the gap. Germline CDR1 MDHEN, CDR2 SYDVKM. In nucleotides, the CDR3 is TGTGCCAGCAGTGGGACCAGGGGCGCCAACACAAACAATGAGCAGTTCTTC. Translation: CASSGTRGANTNNEQFF.

This clonotype was detected many times. This chain's CDR3 is CASSSRDRMMNEQYF. The CDR3 region has the DNA TGTGCCAGCAGCTCCCGGGACAGAATGATGAACGAGCAGTACTTC. The rearrangement joins TRBV5-4 to TRBJ2-7, with 7 bases that match TRBD1. Germline loops: CDR1 SGHNT, CDR2 YYREEE (reference sequence). With V trimmed by 3 bases and J by 5 bases, 11 bases remained unmatched. The CDR3 runs 15 residues.

This clonotype was counted at least ten times. This rearrangement joins TRBV7-8 to TRBJ2-1; maybe TRBD2 (7 bases). Trimming left V 5 bases short and J 9 bases short, with 26 bases between. Germline V gene sequence: CDR1 SGHVS, CDR2 FQNEAQ. This CDR3 spans 17 amino acids. CDR3 loop: CASSPVGGGARWGEQFF. CDR3 DNA: TGTGCCAGCAGCCCCGTGGGGGGGGGGGCCCGGTGGGGTGAGCAGTTCTTC.

This clonotype occurred many times. The chain employs TRBV5-1 and TRBJ2-3; the match to TRBD1 covers 8 bases. Trimming cost V 5 bases and J 2 bases; bases outside gene matches: 7. CDR3 length: 15 amino acids. Germline V lookup: CDR1 SGHRS, CDR2 YFSETQ. The CDR3 DNA follows: TGCGCCAGCAGTATCGGGACAGGTCTCACAGATACGCAGTATTTT. This codes for CASSIGTGLTDTQYF.

Ten or more counts support this clonotype. This chain connects TRBV6-2 or TRBV6-3 to TRBJ2-7; 9 positions match TRBD1. Germline V gene data show CDR1 as MNHEY and CDR2 as SVGEGT. V was clipped by 7 bases and J by 5 bases; unmatched bases: 12. The CDR3 sequence is 15 residues long. Here the CDR3 DNA reads TGTGCCAGCACCACAGGGACAGGGTGGACAAACGAGCAGTACTTC. It yields the protein CASTTGTGWTNEQYF.

This clonotype was recorded at least ten times. This chain connects TRBV28 to TRBJ2-7; D is unresolved. The CDR3 covers 12 residues. V was shortened by 2 bases and J by 7 bases, with 9 bases between the two germline ends. CDR1 MDHEN and CDR2 SYDVKM come from the germline V gene. CDR3 sequence (DNA): TGTGCCAGCAGTTTAATGGGTGGGGAGCAGTACTTC. Amino acid sequence: CASSLMGGEQYF.

This clonotype was found many times. The rearrangement uses TRBV7-3 and TRBJ2-5; 11 bases map to TRBD1. The CDR3 runs to 16 residues. V gave up 5 bases and J gave up 4 bases; unmatched junction bases: 9. CDR1 and CDR2 (germline): SGHTA, FQGTGA. The CDR3 sequence: CASSPRTGGAPETQYF. CDR3 nucleotides: TGTGCCAGCAGCCCTAGGACAGGGGGCGCCCCAGAGACCCAGTACTTC. Full variable domain (missing parts from reference TRBV7-3 and TRBJ2-5): GAGVSQTPSNKVTEKGKYVELRCDPISGHTALYWYRQSLGQGPEFLIYFQGTGAADDSGLPNDRFFAVRPEGSVSTLKIQRTERGDSAVYLCASSPRTGGAPETQYFGPGTRLLVL.

There are many counts of this clonotype. V and J are TRBV10-3 and TRBJ1-2; 9 bases agree with TRBD1. The CDR3 runs 16 residues. Germline-derived CDR1 and CDR2 are ENHRY and SYGVKD. After removal of 4 bases from V and 3 bases from J, the junction contained 9 bases not matched to a gene. The CDR3: CAISAVTGGEHYGYTF. The CDR3 DNA sequence: TGTGCCATCAGTGCCGTCACAGGGGGCGAACACTATGGCTACACCTTC.

This clonotype showed up many times. The rearrangement links TRBV20-1 to TRBJ2-3, with 7 bases that match TRBD1. The CDR3 spans 15 residues. CDR1 is DFQATT, CDR2 SNEGSKA, per germline (reference sequence). Trimming at V came to 0 bases and at J to 2 bases, leaving 5 bases not matched to a gene. The CDR3, as DNA: TGCAGTGCTAGAGATCCGGGACAGTTCACAGATACGCAGTATTTT. Protein product: CSARDPGQFTDTQYF.

A few counts support this clonotype. The rearrangement uses TRBV27 and TRBJ2-7; TRBD1 matches 9 bases. Germline lookup yields CDR1 MNHEY and CDR2 SMNVEV (reference sequence). CDR3 size: 14 residues. J was trimmed by 5 bases and V by 8 bases; bases with no gene match: 10. For the CDR3, the DNA is TGTGCCAGCGCCCCACAGGGGGCGCGAGACGAGCAGTACTTC. Its protein product is CASAPQGARDEQYF.

This clonotype showed up just a few times. The chain uses TRBV27 and TRBJ2-1, with no clear D. Trimming took off 0 bases at V and 3 bases at J, with 6 bases between the two ends. The CDR3 is made up of 14 amino acids. Germline CDR1 is MNHEY and CDR2 is SMNVEV (reference sequence). The CDR3 loop is CASSLSGFYNEQFF. The DNA for the CDR3 is TGTGCCAGCAGTTTATCCGGCTTCTACAATGAGCAGTTCTTC.

In this sample, this clonotype turned up many times. The CDR3 is CASSPRVSTEAFF. CDR3 sequence (DNA): TGTGCCAGCAGCCCCAGGGTAAGCACTGAAGCTTTCTTT. V is TRBV6-1 and J is TRBJ1-1, with TRBD1 as a possible D gene (5 bases). This CDR3 is built from 13 residues. CDR1 MNHNS and CDR2 SASEGT come from the germline V gene. V was trimmed by 6 bases and J by 4 bases, leaving 12 bases between them.

This clonotype came up many times. This chain joins TRBV18 and TRBJ2-7, with TRBD2 matching over 8 bases. Germline-derived CDR1 and CDR2 are KGHSH and LQKENI. This CDR3 has 13 amino acids. V dropped 4 bases and J dropped 3; count of bases not matched to a gene: 2. The CDR3, as DNA: TGTGCCAGCTCACTAGCGGGGAACTACGAGCAGTACTTC. Its protein is CASSLAGNYEQYF. The variable domain in full, completed from reference TRBV18 and TRBJ2-7, reads NAGVMQNPRHLVRRRGQEARLRCSPMKGHSHVYWYRQLPEEGLKFMVYLQKENIIDESGMPKERFSAEFPKEGPSILRIQQVVRGDSAAYFCASSLAGNYEQYFGPGTRLTVT.

On this clonotype itself: It may be a read error: a sequence one base away is much more abundant. This sequence joins TRBV7-9 and TRBJ2-1; D gene unclear. Germline CDR1 reads SEHNR; CDR2 reads FQNEAQ (reference sequence). Trimming took off 1 base at V and 10 bases at J, with 20 bases between the two ends. The CDR3 covers 16 residues. CDR3 in DNA: TGTGCCAGCAGCTTAGGAGATGCGATGACCCGGCGAGAGCAGTTCTTC. The encoded protein is CASSLGDAMTRREQFF.

There are a few counts of this clonotype. At one end, the junction sequence differs from germline, possibly due to a read error. The chain carries TRBV5-4 and TRBJ2-3; a possible D gene is TRBD1 (5 bases). CDR1 is SGHNT and CDR2 is YYREEE in the germline V gene (reference sequence). This CDR3 has 14 residues. CDR3 in amino acids: CASSLPQGTDAQYF. In DNA form, the CDR3 reads TGTGCCAGCAGCTTGCCTCAGGGTACAGATGCGCAGTATTTT.

The V and J genes are TRBV5-5 and TRBJ2-3, with 8 bases matching TRBD2. With 6 bases clipped from V and 3 bases from J, the junction kept 12 bases outside the gene matches. The CDR3 spans 16 residues. Looked up from germline, CDR1 is SGHKS and CDR2 is YYEKEE (reference sequence). CDR3 coding DNA: TGTGCCAGCACCACGGGAGGGCGGTTAGGGACAGATACGCAGTATTTT. Protein: CASTTGGRLGTDTQYF.

The sample holds many counts of this clonotype. The chain carries TRBV10-1 and TRBJ2-3; the match to TRBD2 covers 8 bases. Germline-derived CDR1 and CDR2 are WNHNN and SYGVQD (reference sequence). The CDR3 length is 15 residues. V lost 3 bases, J lost 1 base, and 3 bases stayed unmatched. The CDR3 protein is CASSDSGVGTDTQYF. The CDR3 DNA reads TGCGCCAGCAGTGATAGCGGGGTCGGCACAGATACGCAGTATTTT.

This clonotype has a count of ten or more. The chain employs TRBV5-1 and TRBJ1-4; D is perhaps TRBD1 (5 bases). The germline gives CDR1 SGHRS, CDR2 YFSETQ. Trimming stripped 5 bases from V and 10 bases from J, with 21 bases between. The CDR3 sequence is 15 residues long. CDR3 residues: CASRPGQAIHGKLFF. DNA for the CDR3: TGCGCCAGCAGACCCGGACAAGCGATCCACGGAAAACTGTTTTTT.

This sequence joins TRBV5-1 and TRBJ2-7, with 9 bases matching TRBD1. The CDR3 extends over 14 amino acids. The trim removed 4 bases at V and 3 bases at J, leaving 5 bases unmatched. Germline CDR1 SGHRS, CDR2 YFSETQ. The CDR3 spells CASSGWTGVYEQYF. The CDR3 region has the DNA TGCGCCAGCAGCGGGTGGACAGGGGTCTACGAGCAGTACTTC.

This clonotype was seen at least ten times. The chain recombines TRBV20-1 with TRBJ1-2; TRBD1 is a possible D gene (6 bases). The V end lost 6 bases, the J end lost 3 bases, and 17 bases lay between the germline ends. The CDR3 has 14 residues. From germline, CDR1 is DFQATT and CDR2 SNEGSKA (reference sequence). The CDR3 here is CSALKTGIDYGYTF. The CDR3 DNA reads as TGCAGTGCCCTTAAAACAGGGATAGACTATGGCTACACCTTC.

On this clonotype itself: A read error may be the cause here, since a much bigger clone is one base away. This chain connects TRBV5-1 to TRBJ2-7; D tentatively reads TRBD1 or TRBD2 (6 bases each). Germline V CDR1 and CDR2: SGHRS, YFSETQ. The CDR3 covers 15 residues. The ends were cut back, 2 bases at V and 0 bases at J, with 12 bases in the middle. The CDR3 reads CASSFMGGHSYEQYF. In nucleotides, the CDR3 is TGCGCCAGCAGCTTCATGGGGGGACACTCCTACGAGCAGTACTTC.

The gene calls are TRBV28 and TRBJ2-7; D perhaps matches TRBD1 (5 bases). This CDR3 is 13 amino acids long. Between the trimmed V and J ends, which lost 5 bases and 6 bases, there was a span of 14 bases. Germline CDR1 and CDR2: MDHEN and SYDVKM. This CDR3 is CASSVQGQFEQYF. The CDR3 DNA reads TGTGCCAGCAGTGTCCAGGGCCAATTCGAGCAGTACTTC.

This clonotype occurred many times. The V gene is TRBV3-1, the J gene TRBJ2-7; 15 nucleotides agree with TRBD2. The CDR3 length is 17 residues. The trim removed 3 bases at V and 6 bases at J, leaving 9 bases unmatched. The germline CDR1 and CDR2 sequences are LGHDT and YNNKEL (reference sequence). In DNA form, the CDR3 reads TGTGCCAGCAGCCAGAGCGGACTAGCGGGGGGGCCACGCGAGCAGTACTTC. As protein: CASSQSGLAGGPREQYF.

This clonotype was observed many times. The gene calls are TRBV7-6 and TRBJ2-7; no clear D. V lost 3 bases and J 3 bases, leaving 15 bases between the germline ends. This CDR3 is 15 amino acids long. CDR1 is SGHVS and CDR2 is FNYEAQ in the germline V gene. The CDR3 DNA follows: TGTGCCAGCAGCTTTGGTTCAGCCGTTTACTACGAGCAGTACTTC. Translated: CASSFGSAVYYEQYF.

This clonotype was picked up many times. This chain joins TRBV9 and TRBJ2-5; 12 bases map to TRBD2. V lost 4 bases, J lost 1 base, and 5 bases stayed unmatched. The CDR3 extends over 16 amino acids. Germline assignment: CDR1 SGDLS and CDR2 YYNGEE. In nucleotides, the CDR3 is TGTGCCAGCAGCCCCACGGGACTAGCGGGCCAAGAGACCCAGTACTTC. Its protein is CASSPTGLAGQETQYF.

V is TRBV20-1 and J is TRBJ2-2; 7 bases match TRBD2. After removal of 6 bases from V and 9 bases from J, the junction contained 10 bases not matched to a gene. CDR3 length equals 13 residues. Germline V gene lookup returns CDR1 DFQATT and CDR2 SNEGSKA (reference sequence). The CDR3 nucleotides read TGCAGTGCCGCTGAGGTAGCGGGCCGGGAGCTGTTTTTT. Amino acid sequence: CSAAEVAGRELFF.

This clonotype has a count of ten or more. The V and J genes are TRBV28 and TRBJ1-2, with unresolved D. Trimming removed 6 bases from V and 1 base from J, with 9 bases in between. Per germline, CDR1 MDHEN and CDR2 SYDVKM. The CDR3 is made up of 13 amino acids. The CDR3 region has the DNA TGTGCCAGCAGATTCGACAATAACTATGGCTACACCTTC. Translating it yields CASRFDNNYGYTF.

In this sample, this clonotype turned up many times. J is TRBJ2-2 and V is TRBV7-2; maybe TRBD1 (6 bases). Germline values: CDR1 SGHTA, CDR2 FQGNSA. V was cut by 1 base and J by 7 bases, with 7 bases left in between. This CDR3 is built from 13 residues. CDR3 sequence (DNA): TGTGCCAGCAGCTTAGGAGGGGGCGGGGAGCTGTTTTTT. This gives the protein CASSLGGGGELFF.

This clonotype showed up many times. This chain links TRBV2 with TRBJ2-2; 9 bases align to TRBD1. The CDR3 is 14 amino acids. Germline CDR1 is SNHLY and CDR2 is FYNNEI. The V gene end was trimmed by 8 bases and the J gene end by 4 bases; junction bases not matched to a gene: 5. The CDR3 DNA reads TGTGCCAGCGGGGGACAGGGTATCACCGGGGAGCTGTTTTTT. It translates to CASGGQGITGELFF. Together with reference TRBV2 and TRBJ2-2, the CDR3 gives the full variable domain: EPEVTQTPSHQVTQMGQEVILRCVPISNHLYFYWYRQILGQKVEFLVSFYNNEISEKSEIFDDQFSVERPDGSNFTLKIRSTKLEDSAMYFCASGGQGITGELFFGEGSRLTVL.

The table lists this clonotype with many counts. The V call is TRBV5-8, the J call TRBJ1-3, with 7 bases identical to TRBD1. The V segment lost 3 bases and the J segment 2 bases; nucleotides outside the gene matches: 5. The CDR3 extends over 15 amino acids. The germline CDR1 and CDR2 sequences are SGHTS and YDEGEE. The CDR3 protein is CASSWTTGTGNTIYF. The CDR3 DNA follows: TGTGCCAGCAGCTGGACGACAGGGACTGGAAACACCATATATTTT.

There are many counts of this clonotype. The V gene is TRBV28, the J gene TRBJ2-7; TRBD2 matches at 13 bases. The germline CDR1 and CDR2 sequences are MDHEN and SYDVKM. This CDR3 is 16 amino acids long. The J segment lost 0 bases and the V segment lost 4 bases, leaving 3 bases of the junction unmatched. For the CDR3, the DNA is TGTGCCAGCAGTTACAGACTAGCGGGGGGCTCCTACGAGCAGTACTTC. It specifies CASSYRLAGGSYEQYF.

This clonotype was counted at least ten times. V and J are TRBV6-1 and TRBJ2-1, with TRBD2 matching 7 bases. The CDR3 sequence is 11 residues long. Germline V gene sequence: CDR1 MNHNS, CDR2 SASEGT. V lost 10 bases, J lost 7 bases, and 4 bases stayed unmatched. CDR3 nucleotides: TGTGCCACCACCGGGGGGAATGAGCAGTTCTTC. It encodes CATTGGNEQFF.